These 25 T cell receptor beta chains were sequenced from one sample in a study of shared clonotypes between healthy human individuals. Using immunoSEQ multiplex PCR, the repertoire was profiled, and TCRdb retains in-frame clones only, with some absent. Of a few million clones listed, 85% to 95% are singletons. Sequences were obtained from naive CD4+ T cells from PBMCs. Subset meaning: CD45RA+ positively selected. These receptors came from a man younger than 35 in good health. Some clones in this sample may be carry-over from other donors' samples.

The chain combines TRBV11-1 with TRBJ1-2; no firm D call. The CDR3 has 12 amino acids. Germline V gene data show CDR1 as SGHAT and CDR2 as FQDESV (reference sequence). V gave up 8 bases and J gave up 8 bases, with 15 bases separating them. The CDR3 reads CASQGRSGGYTF. The CDR3 coding sequence is TGTGCCAGCCAAGGCCGCTCGGGAGGCTACACCTTC.

V is TRBV19 and J is TRBJ2-3; 12 nucleotides line up with TRBD2. Germline-derived CDR1 and CDR2 are LNHDA and SQIVND (reference sequence). The J segment lost 4 bases and the V segment lost 1 base, leaving 3 bases of the junction unmatched. This CDR3 has 16 residues. The CDR3: CASSIGPSGRADTQYF. For the CDR3, the DNA is TGTGCCAGTAGTATAGGGCCTAGCGGGAGGGCAGATACGCAGTATTTT. The full variable domain, rest sourced from reference TRBV19 and TRBJ2-3, is DGGITQSPKYLFRKEGQNVTLSCEQNLNHDAMYWYRQDPGQGLRLIYYSQIVNDFQKGDIAEGYSVSREKKESFPLTVTSAQKNPTAFYLCASSIGPSGRADTQYFGPGTRLTVL.

The rearrangement uses TRBV28 and TRBJ1-5; 11 nucleotides align to TRBD1. CDR3 length: 15 residues. V was clipped by 5 bases and J by 5 bases; unmatched bases: 5. CDR1 is MDHEN and CDR2 is SYDVKM in the germline V gene. CDR3 in amino acids: CASSTRDRGYQPQHF. CDR3 bases: TGTGCCAGCAGTACGAGGGACAGGGGGTATCAGCCCCAGCATTTT.

CDR3 DNA sequence: TGTGCCAGCAGTGCAACATACGGGGGAGGAAACATTCAGTACTTC. Encoded protein: CASSATYGGGNIQYF. V gene TRBV2 combines with J gene TRBJ2-4; tentatively, D is TRBD2 (6 bases). CDR3 length: 15 amino acids. The germline V gene has CDR1 SNHLY and CDR2 FYNNEI. The ends were cut back, 4 bases at V and 6 bases at J, with 16 bases in the middle. Filled out from reference TRBV2 and TRBJ2-4, the complete variable domain reads EPEVTQTPSHQVTQMGQEVILRCVPISNHLYFYWYRQILGQKVEFLVSFYNNEISEKSEIFDDQFSVERPDGSNFTLKIRSTKLEDSAMYFCASSATYGGGNIQYFGAGTRLSVL.

The chain recombines TRBV10-3 with TRBJ2-2, with D perhaps TRBD2 (5 bases). Germline CDR1 reads ENHRY; CDR2 reads SYGVKD. V dropped 0 bases and J dropped 8 bases, with 13 bases sitting between them. The CDR3 contains 15 residues. CDR3 region: CAISESYRGAGELFF. CDR3 nucleotide sequence: TGTGCCATCAGTGAGTCTTATCGGGGTGCTGGGGAGCTGTTTTTT.

Comments on this clone: The sample holds other DNA sequences that translate to the same CDR3. The V and J genes are TRBV7-2 and TRBJ2-1; 7 bases are a match to TRBD2. Germline trimming cut 3 bases from V and 4 bases from J; bases unmatched to any gene: 3. Germline V gives CDR1 SGHTA, CDR2 FQGNSA. This CDR3 comprises 14 residues. The CDR3 here is CASSLSSGYNEQFF. The CDR3 DNA is TGTGCCAGCAGCTTGTCTAGCGGATACAATGAGCAGTTCTTC.

This rearrangement joins TRBV9 to TRBJ2-5; D unclear. V dropped 0 bases and J dropped 0 bases, with 6 bases sitting between them. CDR1 is SGDLS, CDR2 YYNGEE, per germline. There are 14 residues in the CDR3. Written as DNA, the CDR3 is TGTGCCAGCAGCGTAGGGGCGGACCAAGAGACCCAGTACTTC. Amino acids: CASSVGADQETQYF.

This rearrangement joins TRBV5-4 to TRBJ2-1, with a possible D match to TRBD1 (5 bases). In germline, CDR1 is SGHNT, CDR2 YYREEE (reference sequence). Trimming pared 4 bases from V and 9 bases from J, leaving 17 bases between. CDR3 size: 14 residues. The CDR3 sequence is CASSAGQFGSEQFF. The CDR3 region has the DNA TGTGCCAGCAGCGCCGGACAATTCGGCAGTGAGCAGTTCTTC.

The rearrangement uses TRBV11-2 and TRBJ1-2; D ambiguous. The CDR3 contains 14 residues. V lost 5 bases, J lost 2 bases, and 12 bases lay in between. Germline loops: CDR1 SGHAT, CDR2 FQNNGV. CDR3 coding DNA: TGTGCCAGCAGCCCTGGTGGTAGAAACTATGGCTACACCTTC. Translated, it gives CASSPGGRNYGYTF.

The rearrangement links TRBV29-1 to TRBJ1-4; D might be TRBD1 (5 bases). Trimming took off 5 bases at V and 6 bases at J, with 13 bases between the two ends. The CDR3 is made up of 13 amino acids. Germline CDR1 reads SQVTM; CDR2 reads ANQGSEA. For the CDR3, the DNA is TGCAGCGTTTTAGGCGGGGGAGATGAAAAACTGTTTTTT. This encodes CSVLGGGDEKLFF.

Points on this clone: This may stem from a read error, because a much larger clone lies one nucleotide away. The CDR3 nucleotides read TGTGCCAGCAGCGTGACAGGGGGCAATCAGCCCCAGCATTTT. Amino acid sequence: CASSVTGGNQPQHF. The rearrangement joins TRBV2 to TRBJ1-5, with 8 bases aligning to TRBD1. CDR1 is SNHLY and CDR2 is FYNNEI in the germline V gene. Trimming at V came to 6 bases and at J to 2 bases, leaving 3 bases not matched to a gene. The CDR3 sequence is 14 residues long.

The gene calls are TRBV7-2 and TRBJ2-3; D gene unclear. V was pared by 4 bases and J by 6 bases, with 11 bases between. Germline CDR1 and CDR2: SGHTA and FQGNSA. This CDR3 contains 13 residues. The CDR3 DNA is TGTGCCAGCAGCTCCTTCGGTAGGGATACGCAGTATTTT. As protein: CASSSFGRDTQYF. The complete variable domain, with remaining parts taken from reference TRBV7-2 and TRBJ2-3, reads GAGVSQSPSNKVTEKGKDVELRCDPISGHTALYWYRQSLGQGLEFLIYFQGNSAPDKSGLPSDRFSAERTGGSVSTLTIQRTQQEDSAVYLCASSSFGRDTQYFGPGTRLTVL.

The chain carries TRBV28 and TRBJ2-2; D gene uncertain. CDR1 MDHEN and CDR2 SYDVKM come from the germline V gene. Trimming pared 6 bases from V and 4 bases from J, leaving 15 bases between. There are 15 residues in the CDR3. The CDR3, as DNA: TGTGCCAGCAGAGGACCCCCGTATAGCACCGGGGAGCTGTTTTTT. Translation gives CASRGPPYSTGELFF.

J is TRBJ1-2 and V is TRBV28; D unresolved. CDR1 and CDR2 from the germline V gene are MDHEN and SYDVKM. The V gene lost 3 bases and the J gene lost 4 bases, with 6 bases spanning the gap. This CDR3 region has 12 residues. CDR3: CASSFTSYGYTF. The CDR3 bases are TGTGCCAGCAGTTTTACAAGCTATGGCTACACCTTC.

The gene calls are TRBV11-2 and TRBJ1-1; 7 bases match TRBD1. Germline loops: CDR1 SGHAT, CDR2 FQNNGV. The CDR3 has 17 residues. V was clipped by 4 bases and J by 1 base; unmatched bases: 12. CDR3 in DNA: TGTGCCAGCAGCTCGAGGAAACCGGGACAGCCGAACACTGAAGCTTTCTTT. Encoded protein: CASSSRKPGQPNTEAFF.

The genes are TRBV7-6 and TRBJ2-5, with D possibly being TRBD2 (5 bases). Germline V CDR1 and CDR2: SGHVS, FNYEAQ. The V gene lost 6 bases and the J gene lost 4 bases, with 18 bases spanning the gap. This CDR3 has 15 amino acids. The CDR3 DNA follows: TGTGCCAGCAGGAGCCCCTACTCTAGCACAGAGACCCAGTACTTC. Protein product: CASRSPYSSTETQYF. Complete variable domain (other parts from reference TRBV7-6 and TRBJ2-5): GAGVSQSPRYKVTKRGQDVALRCDPISGHVSLYWYRQALGQGPEFLTYFNYEAQQDKSGLPNDRFSAERPEGSISTLTIQRTEQRDSAMYRCASRSPYSSTETQYFGPGTRLLVL.

This clone was counted between two and nine times. The chain employs TRBV29-1 and TRBJ2-5; D unresolved. The germline CDR1 and CDR2 sequences are SQVTM and ANQGSEA. The CDR3 covers 11 residues. Trimming stripped 3 bases from V and 4 bases from J, with 6 bases between. For the CDR3, the DNA is TGCAGCGTTGAGTGGGCAGAGACCCAGTACTTC. Protein sequence: CSVEWAETQYF.

The V call is TRBV4-1, the J call TRBJ1-2, with D maybe TRBD1 (5 bases). The ends were cut back, 1 base at V and 4 bases at J, with 25 bases in the middle. Germline CDR1 and CDR2: MGHRA and YSYEKL. CDR3 size: 19 residues. CDR3 sequence (DNA): TGCGCCAGCAGCCAAGTTAACTTCCGGGGCCCTGACTTTTCCTATGGCTACACCTTC. Encoded protein: CASSQVNFRGPDFSYGYTF.

This clone has just one count. The genes are TRBV9 and TRBJ2-5; a possible D gene is TRBD1 (7 bases). V lost 3 bases, J lost 5 bases, and 14 bases lay in between. This CDR3 contains 14 residues. Germline CDR1 is SGDLS and CDR2 is YYNGEE. The CDR3: CASSAGGGYETQYF. The CDR3 DNA reads TGTGCCAGCAGCGCAGGAGGGGGCTATGAGACCCAGTACTTC.

V gene TRBV18 combines with J gene TRBJ2-7, with D perhaps TRBD2 (5 bases). From germline, CDR1 is KGHSH and CDR2 LQKENI. Trimming left V 3 bases short and J 3 bases short, with 9 bases between. CDR3 length: 13 residues. The CDR3 is CASSPVGDYEQYF. DNA for the CDR3: TGTGCCAGCTCACCGGTCGGGGACTACGAGCAGTACTTC.

This clone was counted once. Within the sample, other DNA sequences also encode this same CDR3. This chain connects TRBV5-4 to TRBJ1-1; D may be TRBD1 (5 bases). Trimming removed 0 bases from V and 0 bases from J, with 9 bases in between. The CDR3 has 15 residues. CDR1 SGHNT and CDR2 YYREEE come from the germline V gene (reference sequence). The DNA for the CDR3 is TGTGCCAGCAGCTTGGCCGGGACGCTGAACACTGAAGCTTTCTTT. This translates into CASSLAGTLNTEAFF.

This clone was picked up one time. The J gene is TRBJ2-3, the V gene TRBV28; TRBD2 matches at 11 bases. This CDR3 spans 15 amino acids. J was trimmed by 3 bases and V by 3 bases; bases with no gene match: 2. From germline, CDR1 is MDHEN and CDR2 SYDVKM. The CDR3 DNA is TGTGCCAGCAGTTTTGTAGCGGGAGGGACAGATACGCAGTATTTT. Amino acid sequence: CASSFVAGGTDTQYF.

The chain employs TRBV7-8 and TRBJ1-5; D remains ambiguous. Germline V gene data show CDR1 as SGHVS and CDR2 as FQNEAQ. Trimming removed 3 bases from V and 4 bases from J, with 7 bases in between. The CDR3 has 13 amino acids. The CDR3 spells CASSFGENQPQHF. The CDR3 nucleotides are TGTGCCAGCAGCTTTGGAGAAAATCAGCCCCAGCATTTT.

This rearrangement joins TRBV28 to TRBJ2-7; D call uncertain. Deletions cut 3 bases from V and 5 bases from J, with 8 bases between. Germline assignment: CDR1 MDHEN and CDR2 SYDVKM. The CDR3 loop spans 12 amino acids. CDR3 in amino acids: CASSFGSDEQYF. The CDR3 DNA follows: TGTGCCAGCAGTTTTGGATCCGACGAGCAGTACTTC.

V usage is TRBV27 and J usage is TRBJ1-1, with D maybe TRBD1 (6 bases). The V end lost 5 bases, the J end lost 1 base, and 17 bases lay between the germline ends. In germline, CDR1 is MNHEY, CDR2 SMNVEV (reference sequence). The CDR3 runs 16 residues. This CDR3 is CASSPQQGWRNTEAFF. The CDR3 nucleotides are TGTGCCAGCAGTCCTCAACAGGGATGGAGGAACACTGAAGCTTTCTTT.